These T cell receptor beta chains were read from a single sample in a study of cytomegalovirus exposure and HLA in healthy donors. Repertoires were generated with immunoSEQ multiplex PCR, while TCRdb's copy carries only in-frame clones and drops some. Here the sample spans roughly 200,000 clones, 87% being singletons. Source material: PBMCs. All receptors come from a man between 25 and 39 years old in good health and CMV-seronegative. Both conserved end residues are part of each CDR3. D genes are given only for firm matches. Size values are once, few and many counts, or a class for expanded clones, and some rows have none.

>TRBJ1-2|-|15|TRBV30|TRBD1
CAWRAKDRITGGYTF
TGTGCCTGGAGGGCTAAGGACAGGATAACTGGGGGCTACACCTTC
>TRBJ2-7|once|18|TRBV11-2|TRBD2
CASSPDLGRPSGGYEQYF
TGTGCCAGCAGTCCGGACCTGGGCCGACCTTCGGGAGGGTACGAGCAGTACTTC
>TRBJ1-1|-|15|TRBV10-1|TRBD1
CASSDSGQRNTEAFF
TGCGCCAGCAGTGATTCGGGACAGCGGAACACTGAAGCTTTCTTT
>TRBJ2-2|-|16|TRBV10-3|-
CAISESDGERAGELFF
TGTGCCATCAGTGAGTCCGACGGGGAGAGGGCCGGGGAGCTGTTTTTT
>TRBJ1-3|few|15|TRBV6-4|-
CASSVSDTPGNTIYF
TGTGCCAGCAGTGTTTCGGACACTCCTGGAAACACCATATATTTT
>TRBJ2-3|-|15|TRBV10-1|-
CASSDNNGITDTQYF
TGCGCCAGCAGCGATAACAACGGGATCACAGATACGCAGTATTTT
>TRBJ1-1|-|14|TRBV2|-
CASSEDSMNTEAFF
TGTGCCAGCAGTGAAGACAGCATGAACACTGAAGCTTTCTTT
>TRBJ2-1|-|13|TRBV29-1|-
CSVFGGSYNEQFF
TGCAGCGTCTTCGGGGGCTCCTACAATGAGCAGTTCTTC
>TRBJ1-3|-|12|TRBV6-5|-
CASSSQGNTIYF
TGTGCCAGCAGTTCCCAGGGAAACACCATATATTTT
>TRBJ1-2|-|14|TRBV28|-
CASSSGPGEDGYTF
TGTGCCAGCAGTTCTGGACCGGGGGAGGATGGCTACACCTTC
>TRBJ1-3|-|14|TRBV12-5|-
CASGLGPTGNTIYF
TGTGCTAGTGGTTTGGGGCCGACTGGAAACACCATATATTTT
>TRBJ2-7|-|15|TRBV18|-
CASSPYPVSTYEQYF
TGTGCCAGCTCACCGTATCCAGTCTCCACCTACGAGCAGTACTTC
>TRBJ2-3|-|14|TRBV4-2|TRBD2
CASSPSGSTDTQYF
TGTGCCAGCAGCCCTAGCGGTAGCACAGATACGCAGTATTTT
>TRBJ1-2|once|12|TRBV15|-
CATSLRSSGYTF
TGTGCCACCAGCTTACGCTCCAGTGGCTACACCTTC
>TRBJ1-5|-|16|TRBV7-8|TRBD1
CASSLVAGTVNQPQHF
TGTGCCAGCAGCTTAGTCGCCGGGACAGTCAATCAGCCCCAGCATTTT
>TRBJ2-5|-|17|TRBV4-2|TRBD2
CASSRRTSGNIQETQYF
TGTGCCAGCAGCCGACGGACTAGCGGGAACATACAAGAGACCCAGTACTTC
>TRBJ2-1|-|13|TRBV25-1|-
CASRSGLTNEQFF
TGTGCCAGCAGATCAGGACTTACGAATGAGCAGTTCTTC
>TRBJ1-6|-|13|TRBV10-3|-
CAINGGSNSPLHF
TGTGCCATCAATGGGGGGTCTAATTCACCCCTCCACTTT
>TRBJ1-2|-|12|TRBV29-1|-
CSVVEPPRGYTF
TGCAGCGTTGTTGAGCCCCCAAGAGGCTACACCTTC
>TRBJ2-7|-|15|TRBV4-2|-
CASSQDTSQLYGQYF
TGTGCCAGCAGCCAAGATACTTCACAGCTATACGGGCAGTACTTC
>TRBJ1-1|-|13|TRBV28|-
CASSTYRDTEAFF
TGTGCCAGCAGCACCTACAGGGACACTGAAGCTTTCTTT
>TRBJ1-5|-|15|TRBV4-3|-
CASSLRQGPNQPQHF
TGCGCCAGCAGCCTACGTCAGGGGCCCAATCAGCCCCAGCATTTT
>TRBJ1-5|once|14|TRBV2|TRBD1
CASSDRTGSQPQHF
TGTGCCAGCAGTGATAGGACAGGGTCTCAGCCCCAGCATTTT
>TRBJ1-6|-|14|TRBV6-1|-
CASQTRTQNSPLHF
TGTGCCAGTCAGACTCGTACCCAAAATTCACCCCTCCACTTT
>TRBJ1-5|few|14|TRBV2|TRBD1
CASTPGQFNQPQHF
TGTGCCAGCACCCCGGGACAGTTCAATCAGCCCCAGCATTTT
>TRBJ2-3|-|15|TRBV27|TRBD1
CASSLNQGATDTQYF
TGTGCCAGCAGTTTAAATCAGGGGGCCACAGATACGCAGTATTTT
>TRBJ1-1|-|14|TRBV7-8|-
CASSLIVLNTEAFF
TGTGCCAGCAGCTTAATAGTCCTGAACACTGAAGCTTTCTTT
>TRBJ2-1|-|16|TRBV5-1|TRBD1
CASSPSPGQGINEQFF
TGCGCCAGCAGCCCGTCCCCAGGACAGGGGATCAATGAGCAGTTCTTC
>TRBJ2-1|-|17|TRBV19|TRBD2
CASSSAGTSGPYNEQFF
TGTGCCAGTAGTAGCGCCGGGACTAGCGGTCCCTACAATGAGCAGTTCTTC
>TRBJ1-2|-|12|TRBV6-5|-
CASLGSGGGYTF
TGTGCCAGTCTTGGGTCGGGAGGTGGCTACACCTTC
>TRBJ1-5|-|16|TRBV7-2|TRBD1
CASSPRTGSGNQPQHF
TGTGCCAGCAGCCCACGGACAGGGTCGGGCAATCAGCCCCAGCATTTT
>TRBJ1-1|-|15|TRBV7-9|TRBD1
CASSLEGAMNTEAFF
TGTGCCAGCAGCTTAGAGGGGGCGATGAACACTGAAGCTTTCTTT
>TRBJ2-7|-|13|TRBV11-3|TRBD1
CASSPRTGYEQYF
TGTGCCAGCAGCCCCCGGACAGGCTACGAGCAGTACTTC
>TRBJ1-3|-|16|TRBV5-1|TRBD1
CASSPTQGTVGNTIYF
TGCGCCAGCAGCCCTACCCAAGGGACAGTTGGAAACACCATATATTTT
>TRBJ2-5|-|15|TRBV7-8|TRBD2
CASSLVTSGQETQYF
TGTGCCAGCAGCTTAGTCACTAGCGGCCAAGAGACCCAGTACTTC
>TRBJ1-4|-|13|TRBV7-9|-
CASSLNSGLKLFF
TGTGCCAGCAGCTTAAATTCGGGACTAAAACTGTTTTTT
>TRBJ1-1|once|20|TRBV28|-
CATRSLYAGTTLMLNTEAFF
TGTGCCACCAGGAGCCTATACGCCGGGACAACATTGATGTTGAACACTGAAGCTTTCTTT
>TRBJ2-1|few|16|TRBV14|-
CASSQVVRVPYNEQFF
TGTGCCAGCAGCCAAGTAGTCCGGGTTCCCTACAATGAGCAGTTCTTC
>TRBJ2-3|few|16|TRBV6-4|TRBD1
CASSDSIGRGYDTQYF
TGTGCCAGCAGTGACTCGATTGGCAGGGGGTACGATACGCAGTATTTT
>TRBJ2-5|-|18|TRBV19|-
CASSPLRDSETWRETQYF
TGTGCCAGTAGCCCCCTCCGGGACTCAGAGACGTGGAGGGAGACCCAGTACTTC
>TRBJ2-1|-|15|TRBV27|TRBD2
CASGLGTSGRNEQFF
TGTGCCAGCGGCCTAGGGACTAGCGGGAGGAATGAGCAGTTCTTC
>TRBJ2-7|-|14|TRBV19|-
CASSRTIGAYEQYF
TGTGCTTCCTCCCGGACTATAGGCGCTTACGAGCAGTACTTC
>TRBJ2-3|-|15|TRBV19|TRBD1
CASSIGTGYTDTQYF
TGTGCCAGTAGTATAGGGACAGGGTACACAGATACGCAGTATTTT
>TRBJ1-6|once|16|TRBV19|-
CASSSRTSGGNSPLHF
TGTGCCAGTAGTAGTCGGACATCGGGGGGAAATTCACCCCTCCACTTT
>TRBJ2-1|-|15|TRBV6-5|TRBD2
CASSMTSGSYNEQFF
TGTGCCAGCAGTATGACTAGCGGATCCTACAATGAGCAGTTCTTC
>TRBJ2-1|-|15|TRBV2|TRBD2
CASSRTRLANYEQFF
TGTGCCAGCAGTCGCACTCGACTAGCGAATTATGAGCAGTTCTTC
>TRBJ2-1|-|15|TRBV27|TRBD1
CASTPRTGLDNEQFF
TGTGCCAGCACCCCGCGGACAGGGTTGGACAATGAGCAGTTCTTC
>TRBJ1-5|-|14|TRBV27|-
CASGEGESNQPQHF
TGTGCCAGCGGCGAGGGGGAGAGCAATCAGCCCCAGCATTTT
>TRBJ2-7|-|14|TRBV18|TRBD1
CASSPGSGGYEQYF
TGTGCCAGCTCACCAGGCTCAGGGGGCTACGAGCAGTACTTC